These 22 T cell receptor beta chains came from one sample sequenced in a study of blood T cells in healthy people across ages. With a J-beta primer mix and a sample-barcoded 5' primer, a second PCR ran about 7 to 12 cycles. TCRdb re-derived calls from the 5' RACE reads in MiXCR, one entry per CDR3 protein. The data hold approximately 1.5 million distinct CDR3 sequences, with about 32% observed a single time. The sample consisted of blood. The receptors were sampled from a woman in her 30s in good health.

A few counts support this clonotype. The V call is TRBV7-8, the J call TRBJ2-7, with D possibly TRBD2 on 6 matching bases. This CDR3 has 17 residues. Trimming cost V 3 bases and J 0 bases, with 18 bases left between them. The germline V gene has CDR1 SGHVS and CDR2 FQNEAQ. The CDR3: CASSFGFGGTLSYEQYF. CDR3 bases: TGTGCCAGCAGCTTCGGATTTGGCGGGACCCTCTCCTACGAGCAGTACTTC.

This clonotype was seen a few times. V usage is TRBV20-1 and J usage is TRBJ2-1, with 7 bases fitting TRBD2. Germline loops: CDR1 DFQATT, CDR2 SNEGSKA (reference sequence). The V gene end was trimmed by 5 bases and the J gene end by 2 bases; junction bases not matched to a gene: 12. This CDR3 is built from 16 residues. In nucleotides, the CDR3 is TGCAGTGCTTTATCCCCTCAGCGGGGCCCCTACAATGAGCAGTTCTTC. Translation gives CSALSPQRGPYNEQFF.

This clonotype appeared a few times. The chain combines TRBV20-1 with TRBJ2-1, with D unclear. The CDR3 has 15 amino acids. Trimming took 4 bases from V and 4 from J, leaving 17 bases between them. The V gene's germline CDR1 is DFQATT and CDR2 SNEGSKA (reference sequence). CDR3 amino acids: CSANLQVFQYNEQFF. The CDR3 DNA is TGCAGTGCTAACCTGCAGGTCTTCCAATACAATGAGCAGTTCTTC.

Points on this clonotype: It may be a read error: a sequence one base away is much more abundant. The gene calls are TRBV14 and TRBJ2-1; no firm D call. Per the germline V gene, CDR1 is SGHDN and CDR2 is FVKESK. This CDR3 spans 15 amino acids. The CDR3 nucleotides read TGTGCCAGCAGCCAAGATCTGGGCCGCTACAATGAGCGGTTCTTC. Protein product: CASSQDLGRYNERFF.

The chain links TRBV5-5 to TRBJ1-1; 9 bases match TRBD1. The CDR3 extends over 15 amino acids. The V segment lost 4 bases and the J segment 5 bases; nucleotides outside the gene matches: 9. Germline assignment: CDR1 SGHKS and CDR2 YYEKEE (reference sequence). This chain's CDR3 is CASSPGDREGTEAFF. The CDR3 coding sequence is TGTGCCAGCAGCCCGGGGGACAGGGAAGGAACTGAAGCTTTCTTT. Drawing the rest from reference TRBV5-5 and TRBJ1-1, the complete variable domain is DAGVTQSPTHLIKTRGQQVTLRCSPISGHKSVSWYQQVLGQGPQFIFQYYEKEERGRGNFPDRFSARQFPNYSSELNVNALLLGDSALYLCASSPGDREGTEAFFGQGTRLTVV.

There are a few counts of this clonotype. The chain recombines TRBV30 with TRBJ2-1, with a tentative D call TRBD1 (7 bases). The germline CDR1 and CDR2 sequences are GTSNPN and SVGIG (reference sequence). This CDR3 is 14 amino acids long. Trimming pared 2 bases from V and 5 bases from J, leaving 13 bases between. The CDR3 DNA follows: TGTGCCTGGAGTAGGGCAGGGGGGAACAATGAGCAGTTCTTC. This gives the protein CAWSRAGGNNEQFF.

This clonotype was seen repeatedly, ten times or more. The chain uses TRBV20-1 and TRBJ2-7, with D perhaps matching TRBD1 or TRBD2 (5 bases each). The CDR3 spans 12 residues. Germline lookup yields CDR1 DFQATT and CDR2 SNEGSKA (reference sequence). V lost 1 base and J lost 4, with 8 bases in between. Here the CDR3 DNA reads TGCAGTGCTAGAGTGGGGGTTTACGAGCAGTACTTC. Translated: CSARVGVYEQYF.

V usage is TRBV7-9 and J usage is TRBJ2-1, with D perhaps matching TRBD1 or TRBD2 (5 bases each). Germline V gene lookup returns CDR1 SEHNR and CDR2 FQNEAQ (reference sequence). V lost 1 base, J lost 2 bases, and 15 bases lay in between. The length of the CDR3 is 17 residues. CDR3 sequence reads: CASSLGVGLATYNEQFF. In nucleotides, the CDR3 is TGTGCCAGCAGCTTAGGAGTGGGGCTAGCTACCTACAATGAGCAGTTCTTC.

This clonotype was seen more than once but under ten times. The V gene is TRBV6-7, the J gene TRBJ2-3; D possibly corresponds to TRBD2 (6 bases). TRBV6-7 is labeled an ORF, and its function is uncertain. Trimming left V 8 bases short and J 2 bases short, with 14 bases between. This CDR3 contains 14 residues. CDR3 coding DNA: TGTGCCAGCCCCCGTGAGGACTACACAGATACGCAGTATTTT. This translates into CASPREDYTDTQYF.

The genes are TRBV5-1 and TRBJ2-7; no clear D gene. The V and J ends lost 0 bases and 4 bases respectively, with 11 bases between them. The germline gives CDR1 SGHRS, CDR2 YFSETQ. The CDR3 has 14 amino acids. For the CDR3, the DNA is TGCGCCAGCAGCTTGGCGACGGATTTTTACGAGCAGTACTTC. Amino acids: CASSLATDFYEQYF.

The table lists this clonotype with many counts. The chain has TRBV7-2 and TRBJ1-6; D may be TRBD1 (5 bases). The V and J ends lost 2 bases and 6 bases respectively, with 8 bases between them. CDR3 length equals 14 residues. Germline-derived CDR1 and CDR2 are SGHTA and FQGNSA. CDR3 protein: CASSLSGRNSPLHF. The CDR3 DNA is TGTGCCAGCAGCTTATCGGGGCGTAATTCACCCCTCCACTTT.

This clonotype was counted a single time. V usage is TRBV12-3 or TRBV12-4 and J usage is TRBJ2-1; tentative D call: TRBD1 (8 bases). Trimming cost V 6 bases and J 7 bases, with 19 bases left between them. This CDR3 is 15 amino acids long. CDR3 in amino acids: CASSLDRGGPNEQFF. CDR3 nucleotide sequence: TGTGCCAGCAGCCTCGACAGGGGAGGGCCTAATGAGCAGTTCTTC.

This clonotype was seen a few times. The chain employs TRBV9 and TRBJ2-3; TRBD1 agrees at 8 bases. CDR3 length equals 16 residues. The germline gives CDR1 SGDLS, CDR2 YYNGEE. J was trimmed by 3 bases and V by 5 bases; bases with no gene match: 11. The CDR3 sequence is CASSGVRGQATDTQYF. In DNA, the CDR3 is TGTGCCAGCAGTGGGGTCAGGGGACAGGCTACAGATACGCAGTATTTT.

As to this clonotype: The junction and the germline gene differ at one end; a read error may be behind it. This chain connects TRBV7-9 to TRBJ1-2; D perhaps matches TRBD1 (6 bases). This CDR3 contains 12 residues. Per germline, CDR1 SEHNR and CDR2 FQNEAQ (reference sequence). The CDR3 DNA sequence: TGTACCAGCTCCACAGGGAACTATGGCTACACCTTC. Encoded protein: CTSSTGNYGYTF. The full variable domain, completed using reference TRBV7-9 and TRBJ1-2, is DTGVSQNPRHKITKRGQNVTFRCDPISEHNRLYWYRQTLGQGPEFLTYFQNEAQLEKSRLLSDRFSAERPKGSFSTLEIQRTEQGDSAMYLCTSSTGNYGYTFGSGTRLTVV.

V and J are TRBV11-2 and TRBJ1-2; 8 positions match TRBD1. V was clipped by 1 base and J by 2 bases; unmatched bases: 9. The CDR3 runs to 17 residues. Germline V gives CDR1 SGHAT, CDR2 FQNNGV. CDR3 sequence: CASSLVRKNRGNYGYTF. The CDR3 DNA reads TGTGCCAGCAGCTTAGTGAGAAAAAACAGGGGGAACTATGGCTACACCTTC.

This clonotype was picked up one time. This chain uses TRBV6-5 with TRBJ2-1, with 7 positions matching TRBD2. CDR3 length: 15 amino acids. Trimming at V came to 5 bases and at J to 2 bases, leaving 6 bases not matched to a gene. Germline CDR1 and CDR2: MNHEY and SVGAGI. The CDR3 coding sequence is TGTGCCAGCAGTGTCGGGGGGAAGGCCTACAATGAGCAGTTCTTC. Its translation is CASSVGGKAYNEQFF.

J is TRBJ2-5 and V is TRBV6-1, with D unresolved. The DNA matches TRBJ2-7 better at its end, which makes the J call doubtful. Germline loops: CDR1 MNHNS, CDR2 SASEGT. The CDR3 is 13 amino acids. The CDR3 sequence is CASSELSLLEQYF. CDR3 sequence (DNA): TGTGCCAGCAGTGAACTAAGTCTCCTCGAGCAGTACTTC.

The chain combines TRBV5-1 with TRBJ2-1; D assignment may be TRBD1 or TRBD2 (5 bases each). Trimming took 0 bases from V and 4 from J, leaving 8 bases between them. This CDR3 comprises 14 residues. Looked up from germline, CDR1 is SGHRS and CDR2 is YFSETQ. CDR3 DNA: TGCGCCAGCAGCTTGGGGGACCAATACAATGAGCAGTTCTTC. Its translation is CASSLGDQYNEQFF.

This clonotype appeared a few times. The CDR3 DNA follows: TGTGCCAGCAGTGAATTAGGGACTAGCGGGAGCTCCTACAATGAGCAGTTCTTC. It yields the protein CASSELGTSGSSYNEQFF. The V gene is TRBV25-1, the J gene TRBJ2-1; 14 bases line up with TRBD2. In germline, CDR1 is MGHDK, CDR2 SYGVNS. V lost 1 base, J lost 0 bases, and 2 bases stayed unmatched. This CDR3 comprises 18 residues.

V and J are TRBV6-5 and TRBJ1-1; 9 bases align to TRBD1. V gave up 0 bases and J gave up 9 bases; unmatched junction bases: 8. There are 15 residues in the CDR3. In germline, CDR1 is MNHEY, CDR2 SVGAGI. Here the CDR3 reads CASSYSRTGGYKAFF. CDR3 nucleotides: TGTGCCAGCAGTTACTCTAGAACAGGGGGCTACAAAGCTTTCTTT.

The rearrangement links TRBV11-2 to TRBJ2-2; D is possibly TRBD1 (5 bases). Germline loops: CDR1 SGHAT, CDR2 FQNNGV. The CDR3 sequence is 15 residues long. Trimming took off 4 bases at V and 5 bases at J, with 14 bases between the two ends. The CDR3 loop is CASSSTDLITGELFF. The CDR3 nucleotides are TGTGCCAGCAGCTCGACAGACCTTATAACCGGGGAGCTGTTTTTT. Supplemented by reference TRBV11-2 and TRBJ2-2, the full variable domain reads EAGVAQSPRYKIIEKRQSVAFWCNPISGHATLYWYQQILGQGPKLLIQFQNNGVVDDSQLPKDRFSAERLKGVDSTLKIQPAKLEDSAVYLCASSSTDLITGELFFGEGSRLTVL.

The rearrangement links TRBV7-7 to TRBJ2-5; D is unclear. V was trimmed by 5 bases and J by 2 bases, leaving 12 bases between them. Germline lookup yields CDR1 SSHAT and CDR2 FNYEAQ (reference sequence). The CDR3 is 14 residues long. This CDR3 reads CASSPMSAQETQYF. CDR3 nucleotide sequence: TGTGCCAGCAGCCCGATGTCAGCACAAGAGACCCAGTACTTC.